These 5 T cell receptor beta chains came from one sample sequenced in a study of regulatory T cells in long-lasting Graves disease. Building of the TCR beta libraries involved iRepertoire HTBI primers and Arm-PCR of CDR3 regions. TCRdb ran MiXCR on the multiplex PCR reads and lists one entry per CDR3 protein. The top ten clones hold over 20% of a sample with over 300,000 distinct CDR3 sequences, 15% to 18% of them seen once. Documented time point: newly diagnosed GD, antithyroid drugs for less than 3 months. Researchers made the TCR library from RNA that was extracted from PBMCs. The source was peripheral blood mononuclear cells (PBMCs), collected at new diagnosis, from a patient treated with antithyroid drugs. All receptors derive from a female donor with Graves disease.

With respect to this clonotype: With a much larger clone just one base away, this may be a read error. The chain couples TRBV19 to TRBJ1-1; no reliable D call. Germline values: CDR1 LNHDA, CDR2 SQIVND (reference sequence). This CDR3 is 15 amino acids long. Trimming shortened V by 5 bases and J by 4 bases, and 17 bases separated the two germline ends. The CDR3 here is CASSSRIGILTEAFF. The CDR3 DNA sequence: TGTGCCAGTAGTTCTCGGATAGGGATTCTCACTGAAGCTTTCTTT.

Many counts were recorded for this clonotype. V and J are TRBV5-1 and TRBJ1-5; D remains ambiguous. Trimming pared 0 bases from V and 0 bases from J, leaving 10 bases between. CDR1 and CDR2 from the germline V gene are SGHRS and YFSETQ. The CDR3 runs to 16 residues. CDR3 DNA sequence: TGCGCCAGCAGCTTGGAGGCAGGAGATAGCAATCAGCCCCAGCATTTT. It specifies CASSLEAGDSNQPQHF.

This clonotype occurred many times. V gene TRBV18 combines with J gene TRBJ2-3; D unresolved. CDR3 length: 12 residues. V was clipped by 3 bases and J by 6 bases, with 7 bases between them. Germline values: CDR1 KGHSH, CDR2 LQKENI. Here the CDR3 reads CASSPTQDTQYF. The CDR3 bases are TGTGCCAGCTCACCGACCCAGGATACGCAGTATTTT.

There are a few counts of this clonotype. CDR3 in amino acids: CASRQVATNEKLFF. DNA for the CDR3: TGTGCCAGCAGACAGGTTGCAACTAATGAAAAACTGTTTTTT. The J gene is TRBJ1-4, the V gene TRBV7-9, with D perhaps matching TRBD1 (5 bases). The V gene lost 6 bases and the J gene lost 0 bases, with 8 bases spanning the gap. This CDR3 is built from 14 residues. Per germline, CDR1 SEHNR and CDR2 FQNEAQ (reference sequence).

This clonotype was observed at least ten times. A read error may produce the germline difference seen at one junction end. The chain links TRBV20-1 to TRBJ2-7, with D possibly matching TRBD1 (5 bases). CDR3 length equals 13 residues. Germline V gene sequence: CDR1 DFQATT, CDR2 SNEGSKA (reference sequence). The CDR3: CSARLQANYERYF. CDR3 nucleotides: TGCAGTGCTAGATTACAGGCGAACTACGAGCGGTACTTC.